These 16 T cell receptor beta chains came from one sample sequenced in a study of T cell repertoires in cytomegalovirus infection. These receptors have no identified antigens. Each CDR3 protein is one row after TCRdb ran MiXCR on the reads. In the table there are about a million distinct CDR3 sequences, 31% of which are singletons. The sample was cultured CD8+ T cells from PBMCs, taken from culture after CMV antigen stimulation. These receptors all come from a human donor in good health (CMV status not recorded). Some clones in this sample may be carry-over from other donors' samples.

This clonotype was detected only a few times. The V and J genes are TRBV28 and TRBJ2-4, with D perhaps TRBD1 (6 bases). V lost 6 bases, J lost 5 bases, and 17 bases lay in between. CDR1 MDHEN and CDR2 SYDVKM come from the germline V gene. The CDR3 has 15 amino acids. The CDR3 region has the DNA TGTGCCAGCAGCCATGACCCGCCAGGGGAAAACATTCAGTACTTC. As protein: CASSHDPPGENIQYF.

This clonotype was observed many times. The rearrangement joins TRBV7-9 to TRBJ1-1; D unclear. The germline V gene encodes CDR1 SEHNR and CDR2 FQNEAQ (reference sequence). This CDR3 contains 15 residues. V shed 5 bases and J shed 1 base, with 14 bases lying between them. The CDR3 DNA is TGTGCCAGCAGCACGACTCCCACGGGGAACACTGAAGCTTTCTTT. Its translation: CASSTTPTGNTEAFF.

There are a few counts of this clonotype. The rearrangement links TRBV5-4 to TRBJ2-1, with 8 bases aligning to TRBD2. The CDR3 sequence is 16 residues long. CDR1 and CDR2 (germline): SGHNT, YYREEE (reference sequence). With 2 bases clipped from V and 2 bases from J, the junction kept 6 bases outside the gene matches. The CDR3 reads CASSFPRGEAYNEQFF. CDR3 coding DNA: TGTGCCAGCAGCTTCCCGCGGGGGGAAGCCTACAATGAGCAGTTCTTC.

This rearrangement joins TRBV11-2 to TRBJ1-3; 8 bases map to TRBD1. Germline V gene sequence: CDR1 SGHAT, CDR2 FQNNGV. V shed 5 bases and J 1 base; nucleotides not matched to a gene: 7. CDR3 length equals 16 residues. The CDR3 DNA is TGTGCCAGCAGCCCAGGACAGGGCAGATCTGGAAACACCATATATTTT. It translates to CASSPGQGRSGNTIYF.

J is TRBJ1-1 and V is TRBV2; no definite D call. The CDR3 is made up of 14 amino acids. CDR1 and CDR2 (germline): SNHLY, FYNNEI. V was cut by 10 bases and J by 1 base, with 16 bases left in between. The CDR3 DNA reads TGTGCCAACCCGGGAATCCCCAGGAACACTGAAGCTTTCTTT. Amino acid sequence: CANPGIPRNTEAFF.

This chain uses TRBV10-3 with TRBJ2-2; D is perhaps TRBD1 (5 bases). The CDR3 covers 14 residues. CDR1 ENHRY and CDR2 SYGVKD come from the germline V gene. Trimming stripped 6 bases from V and 4 bases from J, with 12 bases between. In nucleotides, the CDR3 is TGTGCCATCAGCCTGGACACGCGCACCGGGGAGCTGTTTTTT. Protein: CAISLDTRTGELFF.

The table lists this clonotype with a few counts. The rearrangement uses TRBV10-3 and TRBJ2-7; D perhaps matches TRBD1 (5 bases). This CDR3 region has 16 residues. V dropped 3 bases and J dropped 7 bases, with 22 bases sitting between them. Germline-derived CDR1 and CDR2 are ENHRY and SYGVKD. CDR3 loop: CAISDPAKGNLGEQYF. The CDR3 DNA follows: TGTGCCATCAGTGACCCGGCGAAGGGGAATTTGGGAGAGCAGTACTTC.

This clonotype was observed at least ten times. The chain is built from TRBV7-2 and TRBJ1-2; TRBD1 might be the D (6 bases). The germline CDR1 and CDR2 sequences are SGHTA and FQGNSA. Trimming left V 3 bases short and J 4 bases short, with 12 bases between. This CDR3 is 14 amino acids long. CDR3 region: CASSLPGHIYGYTF. In nucleotides, the CDR3 is TGTGCCAGCAGCTTGCCGGGACACATCTATGGCTACACCTTC.

This clonotype was observed many times. The chain couples TRBV12-3 or TRBV12-4 to TRBJ1-1, with 7 bases aligning to TRBD1. Trimming at V came to 3 bases and at J to 1 base, leaving 5 bases not matched to a gene. The CDR3 covers 15 residues. The CDR3 here is CASSFLRTGNTEAFF. For the CDR3, the DNA is TGTGCCAGCAGTTTCCTAAGGACAGGGAACACTGAAGCTTTCTTT.

This clonotype was detected many times. The chain couples TRBV12-3 or TRBV12-4 to TRBJ1-1; no firm D call. The CDR3 loop spans 14 amino acids. Deletions cut 6 bases from V and 7 bases from J, with 18 bases between. The CDR3 bases are TGTGCCAGCAGCTTCAGTCTCAACCCCGTTGAAGCTTTCTTT. Protein product: CASSFSLNPVEAFF.

This clonotype was detected only a few times. The chain uses TRBV10-3 and TRBJ1-5; a weak D match, TRBD1 (6 bases). The CDR3 consists of 17 residues. V was pared by 1 base and J by 1 base, with 14 bases between. Germline V gives CDR1 ENHRY, CDR2 SYGVKD. The CDR3 DNA reads TGTGCCATCAGTGAGTACAGCAGGGGTATAAGCAATCAGCCCCAGCATTTT. Translating gives CAISEYSRGISNQPQHF.

The chain joins TRBV12-3 or TRBV12-4 to TRBJ2-1; the D gene is possibly TRBD1 (5 bases). The CDR3 is 13 residues long. Trimming left V 7 bases short and J 4 bases short, with 11 bases between. As DNA, the CDR3 is TGTGCCAGCACCGCGACAGAGTACAATGAGCAGTTCTTC. Its translation is CASTATEYNEQFF.

The chain uses TRBV6-1 and TRBJ1-5; D is unclear. Germline CDR1 and CDR2: MNHNS and SASEGT. This CDR3 region has 15 residues. Trimming left V 3 bases short and J 0 bases short, with 9 bases between. CDR3: CASSDSGYSNQPQHF. CDR3 nucleotide sequence: TGTGCCAGCAGTGACTCGGGCTATAGCAATCAGCCCCAGCATTTT.

In its sample, this clonotype was seen a few times. V is TRBV7-9 and J is TRBJ2-5; the match to TRBD2 covers 7 bases. J gave up 5 bases and V 5 bases, and 14 bases lay outside the gene matches. The CDR3 extends over 16 amino acids. Germline V gives CDR1 SEHNR, CDR2 FQNEAQ (reference sequence). The CDR3 DNA is TGTGCCAGCAGCCCCCGGGACTATCCTTCTCGGGAGACCCAGTACTTC. Its protein is CASSPRDYPSRETQYF. The entire variable domain, with the rest obtained from reference TRBV7-9 and TRBJ2-5, is as follows: DTGVSQNPRHKITKRGQNVTFRCDPISEHNRLYWYRQTLGQGPEFLTYFQNEAQLEKSRLLSDRFSAERPKGSFSTLEIQRTEQGDSAMYLCASSPRDYPSRETQYFGPGTRLLVL.

This clonotype was picked up many times. This sequence joins TRBV7-2 and TRBJ2-7; TRBD1 is a possible D gene (6 bases). Trimming removed 4 bases from V and 2 bases from J, with 9 bases in between. The CDR3 is made up of 13 amino acids. Germline loops: CDR1 SGHTA, CDR2 FQGNSA. Written as DNA, the CDR3 is TGTGCCAGCAGCTCCGGACAGACCTACGAGCAGTACTTC. Translating it yields CASSSGQTYEQYF.

The rearrangement links TRBV7-9 to TRBJ2-3; 11 nucleotides line up with TRBD2. V lost 6 bases, J lost 2 bases, and 7 bases stayed unmatched. The CDR3 extends over 16 amino acids. CDR1 is SEHNR and CDR2 is FQNEAQ in the germline V gene (reference sequence). The CDR3 coding sequence is TGTGCCAGCAGGCCTACTAGCGGGGGCTACACAGATACGCAGTATTTT. It codes for CASRPTSGGYTDTQYF.